Listed here is a single T cell receptor (beta chain). This specimen comes from a study of CD8 T cells in Susac syndrome. The CDR3 length is 14 residues. Germline assignment: CDR1 KGHSH and CDR2 LQKENI. With 4 bases removed from V and 8 bases from J, the gap between germline ends came to 15 bases. Random hexamers were used to reverse transcribe the RNA input (about 0.5 to 1 ug). An immunoSEQ multiplex PCR generated amplified TCR beta CDR3 products spanning 54 Vbeta and 13 Jbeta. TCRdb re-called the immunoSEQ multiplex PCR reads with MiXCR, one entry per CDR3 protein. The data contain a few hundred thousand distinct CDR3 sequences, 85% to 95% of them singletons.

V usage is TRBV18 and J usage is TRBJ2-1; unclear D gene. This TCR derives from a human donor with multiple sclerosis. Sequencing was performed on CD4+ T cells from PBMCs. Here the CDR3 reads CASSLSLGNDEQFF. The CDR3 DNA is TGTGCCAGCTCACTGAGTCTGGGGAACGATGAGCAGTTCTTC.